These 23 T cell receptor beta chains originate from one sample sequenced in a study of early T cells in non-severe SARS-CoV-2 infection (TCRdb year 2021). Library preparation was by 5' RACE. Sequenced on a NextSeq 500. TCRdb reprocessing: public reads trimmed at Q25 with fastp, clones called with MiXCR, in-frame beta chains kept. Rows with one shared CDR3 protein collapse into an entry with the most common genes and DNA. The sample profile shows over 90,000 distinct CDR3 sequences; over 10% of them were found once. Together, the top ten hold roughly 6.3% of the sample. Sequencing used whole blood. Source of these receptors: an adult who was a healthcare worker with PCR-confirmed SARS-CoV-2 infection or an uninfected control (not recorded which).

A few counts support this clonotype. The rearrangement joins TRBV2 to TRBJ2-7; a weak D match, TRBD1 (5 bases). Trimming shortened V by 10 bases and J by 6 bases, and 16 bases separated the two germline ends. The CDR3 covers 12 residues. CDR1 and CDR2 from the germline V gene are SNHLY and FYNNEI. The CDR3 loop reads CATAIRVSEQYF. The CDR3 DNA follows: TGTGCCACAGCAATCAGGGTTTCCGAGCAGTACTTC.

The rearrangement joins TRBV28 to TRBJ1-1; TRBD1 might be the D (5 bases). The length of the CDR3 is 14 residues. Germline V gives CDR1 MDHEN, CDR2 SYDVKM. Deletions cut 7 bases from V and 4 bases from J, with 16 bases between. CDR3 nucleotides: TGTGCCAGCAAAATTGTGACCCAGGGCACTGAAGCTTTCTTT. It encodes CASKIVTQGTEAFF.

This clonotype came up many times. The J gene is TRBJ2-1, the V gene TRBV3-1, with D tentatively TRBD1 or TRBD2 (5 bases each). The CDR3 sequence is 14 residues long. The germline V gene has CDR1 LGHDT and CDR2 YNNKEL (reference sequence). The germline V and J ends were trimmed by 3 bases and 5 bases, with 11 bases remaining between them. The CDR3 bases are TGTGCCAGCAGCCACCTGGGGGTTGACAATGAGCAGTTCTTC. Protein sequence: CASSHLGVDNEQFF.

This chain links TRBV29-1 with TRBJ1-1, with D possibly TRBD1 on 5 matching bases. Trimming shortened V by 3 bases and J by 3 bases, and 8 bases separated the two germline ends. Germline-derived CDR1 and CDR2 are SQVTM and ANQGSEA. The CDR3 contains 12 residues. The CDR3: CSVDVGDTEAFF. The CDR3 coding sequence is TGCAGCGTTGACGTGGGGGACACTGAAGCTTTCTTT.

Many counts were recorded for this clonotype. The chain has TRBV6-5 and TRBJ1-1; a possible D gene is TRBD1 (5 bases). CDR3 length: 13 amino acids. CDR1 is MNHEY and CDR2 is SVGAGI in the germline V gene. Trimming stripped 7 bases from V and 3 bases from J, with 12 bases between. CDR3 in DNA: TGTGCCAGCAACCAGGGCCGGCACACTGAAGCTTTCTTT. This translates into CASNQGRHTEAFF.

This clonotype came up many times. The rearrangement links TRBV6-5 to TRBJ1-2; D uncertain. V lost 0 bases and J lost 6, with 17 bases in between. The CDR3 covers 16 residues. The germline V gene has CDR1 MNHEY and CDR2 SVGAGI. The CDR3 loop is CASSYSLAEITNGYTF. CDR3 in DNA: TGTGCCAGCAGTTACTCGCTTGCAGAGATTACTAATGGCTACACCTTC.

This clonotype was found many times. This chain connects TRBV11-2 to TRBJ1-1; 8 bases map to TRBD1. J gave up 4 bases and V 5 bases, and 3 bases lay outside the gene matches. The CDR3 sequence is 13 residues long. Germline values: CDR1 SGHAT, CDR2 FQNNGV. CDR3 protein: CASSPDRGTEAFF. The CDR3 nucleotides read TGTGCCAGCAGCCCCGACAGGGGCACTGAAGCTTTCTTT.

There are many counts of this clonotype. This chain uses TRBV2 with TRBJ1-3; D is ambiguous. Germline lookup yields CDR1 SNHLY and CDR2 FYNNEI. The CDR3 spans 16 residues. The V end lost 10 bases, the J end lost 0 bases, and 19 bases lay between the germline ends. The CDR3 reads CATLAAGLTSGNTIYF. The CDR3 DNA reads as TGTGCCACCCTGGCGGCCGGACTGACCTCTGGAAACACCATATATTTT.

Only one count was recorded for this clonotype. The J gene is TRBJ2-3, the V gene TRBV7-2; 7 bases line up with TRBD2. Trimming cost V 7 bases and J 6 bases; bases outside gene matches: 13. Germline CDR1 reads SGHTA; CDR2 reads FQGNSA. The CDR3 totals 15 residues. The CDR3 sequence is CASITSALATDTQYF. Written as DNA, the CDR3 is TGTGCCAGCATCACATCGGCACTAGCGACCGATACGCAGTATTTT.

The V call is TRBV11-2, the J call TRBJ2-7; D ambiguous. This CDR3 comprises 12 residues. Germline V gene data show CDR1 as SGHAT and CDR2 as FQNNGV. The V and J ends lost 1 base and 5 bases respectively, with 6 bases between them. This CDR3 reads CASSLGRHEQYF. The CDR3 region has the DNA TGTGCCAGCAGCTTAGGTCGCCACGAGCAGTACTTC.

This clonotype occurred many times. The CDR3 DNA sequence: TGTGCCAGTAGTATAGAAGGGACAGGACGAGATAACGAGCAGTACTTC. This encodes CASSIEGTGRDNEQYF. The genes are TRBV19 and TRBJ2-7, with 8 nucleotides matching TRBD1. CDR3 length: 16 amino acids. Per germline, CDR1 LNHDA and CDR2 SQIVND (reference sequence). J was trimmed by 5 bases and V by 0 bases; bases with no gene match: 9.

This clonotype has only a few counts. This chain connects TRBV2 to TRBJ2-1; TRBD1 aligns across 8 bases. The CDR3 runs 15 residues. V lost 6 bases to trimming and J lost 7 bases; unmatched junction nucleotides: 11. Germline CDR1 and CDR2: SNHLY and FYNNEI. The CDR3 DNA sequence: TGTGCCAGCAGCCTTCTAAGACAGGGGTGGAATGAGCAGTTCTTC. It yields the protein CASSLLRQGWNEQFF.

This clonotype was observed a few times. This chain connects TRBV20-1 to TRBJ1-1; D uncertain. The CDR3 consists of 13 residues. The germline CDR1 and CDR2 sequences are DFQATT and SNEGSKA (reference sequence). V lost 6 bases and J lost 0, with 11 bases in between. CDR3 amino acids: CSAAPNMNTEAFF. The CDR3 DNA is TGCAGTGCGGCACCGAATATGAACACTGAAGCTTTCTTT.

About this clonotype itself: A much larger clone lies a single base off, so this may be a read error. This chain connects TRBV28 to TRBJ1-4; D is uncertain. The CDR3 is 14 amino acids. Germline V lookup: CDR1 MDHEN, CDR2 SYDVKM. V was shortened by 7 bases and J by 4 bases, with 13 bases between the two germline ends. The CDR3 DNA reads TGTGCCAGCACGGCCGGAGGGAGTAATGAAAAACTGTTTTTT. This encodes CASTAGGSNEKLFF.

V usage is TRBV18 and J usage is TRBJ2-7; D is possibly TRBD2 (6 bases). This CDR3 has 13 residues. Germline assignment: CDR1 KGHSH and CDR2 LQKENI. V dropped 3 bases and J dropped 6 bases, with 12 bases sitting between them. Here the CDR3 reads CASSPKAGPEQYF. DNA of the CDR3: TGTGCCAGCTCACCGAAGGCGGGGCCCGAGCAGTACTTC.

CDR3 protein: CASSPGQGNIQYF. As DNA, the CDR3 is TGTGCCAGCAGCCCGGGACAGGGGAACATTCAGTACTTC. V is TRBV4-2 and J is TRBJ2-4; the match to TRBD1 covers 10 bases. Trimming took 4 bases from V and 7 from J; bases not matched to a gene: 1. The CDR3 consists of 13 residues. Per germline, CDR1 LGHNA and CDR2 YNFKEQ.

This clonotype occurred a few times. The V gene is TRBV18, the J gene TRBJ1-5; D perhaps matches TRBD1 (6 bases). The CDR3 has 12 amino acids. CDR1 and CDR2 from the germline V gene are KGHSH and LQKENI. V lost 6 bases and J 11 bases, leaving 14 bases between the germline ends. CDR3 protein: CASSPGQEAQHF. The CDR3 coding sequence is TGTGCCAGCTCGCCGGGACAAGAGGCCCAGCATTTT.

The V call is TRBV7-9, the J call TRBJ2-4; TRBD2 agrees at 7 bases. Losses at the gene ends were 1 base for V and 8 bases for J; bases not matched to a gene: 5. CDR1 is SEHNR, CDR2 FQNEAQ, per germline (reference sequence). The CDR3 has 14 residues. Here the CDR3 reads CASSLGLAEDIQYF. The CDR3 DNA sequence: TGTGCCAGCAGCTTAGGGCTAGCGGAGGACATTCAGTACTTC.

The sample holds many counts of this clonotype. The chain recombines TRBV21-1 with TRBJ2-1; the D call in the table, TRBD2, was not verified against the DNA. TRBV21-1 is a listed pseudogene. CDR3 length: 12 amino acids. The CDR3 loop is CASGRDYNEQFF. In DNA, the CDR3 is TGTGCCAGCGGGAGAGACTACAATGAGCAGTTCTTC.

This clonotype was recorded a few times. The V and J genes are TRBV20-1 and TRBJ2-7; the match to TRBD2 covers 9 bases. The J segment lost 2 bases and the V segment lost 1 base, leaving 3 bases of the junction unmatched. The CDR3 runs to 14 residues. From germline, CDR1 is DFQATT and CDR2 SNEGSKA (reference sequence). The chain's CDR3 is CSARGASGTYEQYF. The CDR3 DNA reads TGCAGTGCTAGAGGGGCTAGCGGGACCTACGAGCAGTACTTC.

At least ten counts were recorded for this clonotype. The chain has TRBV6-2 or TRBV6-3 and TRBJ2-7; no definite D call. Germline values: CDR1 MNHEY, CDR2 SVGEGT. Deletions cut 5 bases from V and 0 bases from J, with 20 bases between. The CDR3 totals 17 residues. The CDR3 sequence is CASSMLGQLISSYEQYF. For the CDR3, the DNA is TGTGCCAGCAGTATGTTAGGGCAGCTGATTTCCTCCTACGAGCAGTACTTC.

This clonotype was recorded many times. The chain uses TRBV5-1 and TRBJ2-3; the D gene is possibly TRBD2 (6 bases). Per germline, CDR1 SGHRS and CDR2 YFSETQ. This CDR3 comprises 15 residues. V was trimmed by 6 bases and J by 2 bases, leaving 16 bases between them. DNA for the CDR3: TGCGCCAGCAACCCCACGGGGGAGCTCACAGATACGCAGTATTTT. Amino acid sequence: CASNPTGELTDTQYF.

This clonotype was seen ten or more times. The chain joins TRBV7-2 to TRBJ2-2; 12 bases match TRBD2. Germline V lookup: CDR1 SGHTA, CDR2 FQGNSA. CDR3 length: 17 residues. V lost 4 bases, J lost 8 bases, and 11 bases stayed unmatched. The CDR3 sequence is CASSSPGLAGRGGELFF. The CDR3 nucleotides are TGTGCCAGCAGCTCCCCGGGACTAGCGGGCAGAGGGGGGGAGCTGTTTTTT.